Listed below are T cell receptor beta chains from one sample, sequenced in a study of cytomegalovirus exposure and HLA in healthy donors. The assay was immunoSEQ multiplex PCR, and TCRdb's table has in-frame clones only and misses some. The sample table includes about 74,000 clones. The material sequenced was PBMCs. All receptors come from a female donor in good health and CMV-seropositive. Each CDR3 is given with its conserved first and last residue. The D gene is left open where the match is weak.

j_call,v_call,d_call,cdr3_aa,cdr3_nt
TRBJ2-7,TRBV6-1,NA,CASSEKVAWAGYFYEQYF,TGTGCCAGCAGTGAAAAAGTCGCCTGGGCAGGGTATTTCTACGAGCAGTACTTC
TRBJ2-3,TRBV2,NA,CASIEWDTSDTQYF,TGTGCCAGCATTGAGTGGGACACATCAGATACGCAGTATTTT
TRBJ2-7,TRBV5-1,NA,CASSLVTAKYEQYF,TGCGCCAGCAGCTTGGTGACAGCGAAATACGAGCAGTACTTC
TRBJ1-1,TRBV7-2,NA,CASSIRLNTEAFF,TGTGCCAGCAGCATCCGGTTAAACACTGAAGCTTTCTTT
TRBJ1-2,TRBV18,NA,CASSPPGYDSTYGYTF,TGTGCCAGCTCACCACCGGGTTATGACAGTACCTATGGCTACACCTTC
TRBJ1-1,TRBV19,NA,CASSDLNTEAFF,TGTGCCAGTAGTGACTTGAACACTGAAGCTTTCTTT
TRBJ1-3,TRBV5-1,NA,CASSLAAGVSGNTIYF,TGCGCCAGCAGCTTGGCAGCCGGGGTCTCTGGAAACACCATATATTTT
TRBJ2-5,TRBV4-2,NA,CASSPDNQETQYF,TGTGCCAGCAGCCCGGACAACCAAGAGACCCAGTACTTC
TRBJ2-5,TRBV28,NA,CASSLLWGRQETQYF,TGTGCCAGCAGCCTGTTGTGGGGCCGGCAAGAGACCCAGTACTTC
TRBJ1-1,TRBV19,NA,CASSIASVAGTMNTEAFF,TGTGCCAGTAGTATAGCGTCTGTGGCAGGGACAATGAACACTGAAGCTTTCTTT
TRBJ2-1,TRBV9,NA,CASNPGVTYNEQFF,TGTGCCAGCAACCCAGGGGTTACCTACAATGAGCAGTTCTTC
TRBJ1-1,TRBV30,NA,CAWSGQLNTEAFF,TGTGCCTGGAGTGGACAGCTGAACACTGAAGCTTTCTTT
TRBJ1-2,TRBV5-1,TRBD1,CASSLQGRGYYTF,TGCGCCAGCAGCCTACAGGGGCGAGGGTACTACACCTTC
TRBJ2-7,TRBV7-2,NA,CASSIGSTPFSYEQYF,TGTGCCAGCAGCATAGGGAGCACCCCCTTCTCCTACGAGCAGTACTTC
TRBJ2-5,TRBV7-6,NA,CASTNTHPGIRRPQETQYF,TGTGCCAGCACCAATACCCATCCAGGTATTCGCCGCCCCCAAGAGACCCAGTACTTC